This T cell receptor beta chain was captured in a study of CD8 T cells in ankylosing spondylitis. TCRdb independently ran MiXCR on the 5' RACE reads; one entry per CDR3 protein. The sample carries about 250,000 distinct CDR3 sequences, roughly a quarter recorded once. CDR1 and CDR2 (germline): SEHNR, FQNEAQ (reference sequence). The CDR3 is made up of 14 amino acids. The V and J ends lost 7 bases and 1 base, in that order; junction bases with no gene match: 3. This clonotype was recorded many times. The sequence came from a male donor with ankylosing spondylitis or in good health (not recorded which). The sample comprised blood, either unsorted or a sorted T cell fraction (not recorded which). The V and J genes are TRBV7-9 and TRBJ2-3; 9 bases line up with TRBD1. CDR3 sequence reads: CASTWDRGTDTQYF. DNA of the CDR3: TGTGCCAGCACGTGGGACAGGGGCACAGATACGCAGTATTTT.